This T cell receptor beta chain was documented in a study of cytomegalovirus exposure and HLA in healthy donors. Regarding the study as a whole: The classifier reportedly diagnosed cytomegalovirus status with high sensitivity and specificity.

This clone has more than one count but fewer than ten. The antigen remains unidentified. The CDR3 is 14 residues long. Germline V gene lookup returns CDR1 SGHDN and CDR2 FVKESK. Between the trimmed V and J ends, which lost 1 base and 4 bases, there was a span of 10 bases. Measured with immunoSEQ multiplex PCR; TCRdb has only the in-frame clones, and not every one. The profile shows fewer than 250,000 clones, 70% to 90% of them singletons. J is TRBJ1-1 and V is TRBV14; D is unresolved. Sequencing used PBMCs. The TCR originated in a woman aged 18-29 years in good health and CMV-seronegative. This chain's CDR3 is CASSQAGMTTEAFF. The DNA of the CDR3 is TGTGCCAGCAGCCAAGCAGGTATGACCACTGAAGCTTTCTTT. Combining the CDR3 with reference TRBV14 and TRBJ1-1 gives the whole variable domain EAGVTQFPSHSVIEKGQTVTLRCDPISGHDNLYWYRRVMGKEIKFLLHFVKESKQDESGMPNNRFLAERTGGTYSTLKVQPAELEDSGVYFCASSQAGMTTEAFFGQGTRLTVV.